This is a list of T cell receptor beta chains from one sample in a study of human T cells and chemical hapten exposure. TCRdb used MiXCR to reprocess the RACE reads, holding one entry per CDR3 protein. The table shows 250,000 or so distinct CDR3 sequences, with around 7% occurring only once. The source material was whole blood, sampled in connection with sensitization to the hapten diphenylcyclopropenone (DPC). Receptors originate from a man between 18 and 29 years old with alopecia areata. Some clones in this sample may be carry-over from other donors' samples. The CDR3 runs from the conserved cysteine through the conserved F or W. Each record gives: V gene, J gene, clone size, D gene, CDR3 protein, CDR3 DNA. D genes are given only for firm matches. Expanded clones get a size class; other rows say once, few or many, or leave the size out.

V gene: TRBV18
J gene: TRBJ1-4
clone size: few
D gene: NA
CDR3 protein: CASSPLRLKGTTNEKLFF
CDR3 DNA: TGTGCCAGCTCACCTTTGCGCCTAAAGGGGACAACTAATGAAAAACTGTTTTTT

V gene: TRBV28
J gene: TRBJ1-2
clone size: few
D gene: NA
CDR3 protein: CATSNTTLYGYTF
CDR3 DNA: TGTGCCACCAGCAACACCACACTTTATGGCTACACCTTC

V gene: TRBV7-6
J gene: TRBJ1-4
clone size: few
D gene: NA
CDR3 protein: CASSPQGFRGGNEKLFF
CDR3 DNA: TGTGCCAGCAGCCCGCAGGGGTTTCGTGGGGGAAATGAAAAACTGTTTTTT

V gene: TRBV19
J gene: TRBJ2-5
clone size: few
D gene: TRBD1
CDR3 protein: CASSMGQRYQETQYF
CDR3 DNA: TGTGCCAGTAGTATGGGACAGCGGTACCAAGAGACCCAGTACTTC

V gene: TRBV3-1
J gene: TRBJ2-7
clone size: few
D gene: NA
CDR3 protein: CASSKFQGNEQYF
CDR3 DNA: TGTGCCAGCAGCAAATTCCAGGGAAACGAGCAGTACTTC

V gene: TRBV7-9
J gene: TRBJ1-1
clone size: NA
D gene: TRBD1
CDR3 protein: CASSPRTGGVTEAFF
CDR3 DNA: TGTGCCAGCAGCCCGAGGACAGGGGGCGTCACTGAAGCTTTCTTT

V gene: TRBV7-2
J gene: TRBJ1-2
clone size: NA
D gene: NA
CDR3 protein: CASSAAGVSYGYTF
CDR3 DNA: TGTGCCAGCAGCGCTGCAGGCGTTTCCTATGGCTACACCTTC

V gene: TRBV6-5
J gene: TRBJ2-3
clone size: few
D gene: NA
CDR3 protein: CASIRGAGSDTQYF
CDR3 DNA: TGTGCCAGCATACGGGGGGCAGGGTCAGATACGCAGTATTTT

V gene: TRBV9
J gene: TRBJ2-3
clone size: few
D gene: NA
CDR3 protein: CASTGGGTATDTQYF
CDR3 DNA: TGTGCCAGCACCGGGGGCGGGACAGCCACAGATACGCAGTATTTT

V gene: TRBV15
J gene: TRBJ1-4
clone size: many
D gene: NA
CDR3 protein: CATRTPTGHFEKLFF
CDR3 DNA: TGTGCCACCAGAACCCCGACAGGCCATTTTGAAAAACTGTTTTTT

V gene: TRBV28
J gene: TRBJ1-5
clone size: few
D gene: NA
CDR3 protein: CASSLNSINQPQHF
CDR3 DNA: TGTGCCAGCAGTTTGAACAGTATCAATCAGCCCCAGCATTTT

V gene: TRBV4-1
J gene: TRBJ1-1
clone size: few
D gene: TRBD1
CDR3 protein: CASSHPLRGRTEAFF
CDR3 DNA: TGCGCCAGCAGCCATCCCCTCAGGGGGCGAACTGAAGCTTTCTTT

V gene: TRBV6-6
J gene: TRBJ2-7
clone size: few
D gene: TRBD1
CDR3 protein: CASSITGTGDEQYF
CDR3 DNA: TGTGCCAGCAGTATTACCGGGACAGGCGACGAGCAGTACTTC

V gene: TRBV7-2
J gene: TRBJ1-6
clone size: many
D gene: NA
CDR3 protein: CASSLGGIAYNSPLHF
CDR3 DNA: TGTGCCAGCAGCTTAGGGGGAATCGCCTATAATTCACCCCTCCACTTT

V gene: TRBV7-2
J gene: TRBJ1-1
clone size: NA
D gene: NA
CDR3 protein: CASSPGAGGKNTEAFF
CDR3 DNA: TGTGCCAGCAGCCCAGGGGCGGGGGGCAAGAACACTGAAGCTTTCTTT

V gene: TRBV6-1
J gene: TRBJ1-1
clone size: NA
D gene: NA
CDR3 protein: CASNWEIREGNTEAFF
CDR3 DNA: TGTGCCAGCAATTGGGAGATCAGGGAGGGAAACACTGAAGCTTTCTTT

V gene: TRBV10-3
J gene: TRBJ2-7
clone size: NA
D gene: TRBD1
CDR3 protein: CAISPGQGYEQYF
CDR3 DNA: TGTGCCATCAGTCCGGGACAGGGCTACGAGCAGTACTTC

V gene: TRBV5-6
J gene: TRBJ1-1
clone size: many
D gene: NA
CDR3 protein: CASSLAGSRRSMNTEAFF
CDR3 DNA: TGTGCCAGCAGCTTGGCCGGATCGCGGCGCTCGATGAACACTGAAGCTTTCTTT

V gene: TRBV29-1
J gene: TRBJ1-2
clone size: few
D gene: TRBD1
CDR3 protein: CSVYGGGGVEWEYGYTF
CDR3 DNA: TGCAGCGTGTATGGCGGAGGGGGCGTTGAGTGGGAGTATGGCTACACCTTC

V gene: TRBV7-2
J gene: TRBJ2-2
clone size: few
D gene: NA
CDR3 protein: CASSKGDTYTGELFF
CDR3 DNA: TGTGCCAGCAGCAAGGGGGACACGTACACCGGGGAGCTGTTTTTT

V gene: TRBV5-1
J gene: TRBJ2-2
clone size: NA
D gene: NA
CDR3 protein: CASSPDSTTGELFF
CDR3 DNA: TGCGCCAGCAGCCCAGACAGCACCACCGGGGAGCTGTTTTTT

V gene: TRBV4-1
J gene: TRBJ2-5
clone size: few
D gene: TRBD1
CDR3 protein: CASSQDPRGETQYF
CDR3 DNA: TGCGCCAGCAGCCAAGATCCCAGGGGGGAGACCCAGTACTTC

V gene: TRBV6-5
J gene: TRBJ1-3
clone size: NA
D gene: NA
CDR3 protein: CASRPADGRSGNTIYF
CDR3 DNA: TGTGCCAGCAGACCCGCGGACGGGCGCTCTGGAAACACCATATATTTT

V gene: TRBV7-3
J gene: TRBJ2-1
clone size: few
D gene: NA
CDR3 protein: CASSLTVGQDEQFF
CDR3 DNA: TGTGCCAGCAGCTTAACAGTGGGGCAGGATGAGCAGTTCTTC

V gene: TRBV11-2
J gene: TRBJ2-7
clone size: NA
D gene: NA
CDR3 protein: CASSFSTAWGQYF
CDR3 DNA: TGTGCCAGCAGCTTCTCAACGGCCTGGGGGCAGTACTTC

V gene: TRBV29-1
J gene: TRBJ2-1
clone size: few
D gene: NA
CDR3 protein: CSSQGRDEQFF
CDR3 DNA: TGCAGCTCCCAGGGGAGAGATGAGCAGTTCTTC

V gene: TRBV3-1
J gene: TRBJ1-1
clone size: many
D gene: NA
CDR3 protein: CASSQRSRDRHAFF
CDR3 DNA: TGTGCCAGCAGCCAAAGGAGTAGAGACCGCCATGCTTTCTTT

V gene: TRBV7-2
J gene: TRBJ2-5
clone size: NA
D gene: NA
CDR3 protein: CASSLELGLQETQYF
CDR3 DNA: TGTGCCAGCAGCTTAGAGTTGGGCCTACAAGAGACCCAGTACTTC

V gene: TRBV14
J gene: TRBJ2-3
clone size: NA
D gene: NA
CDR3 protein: CASSHVTVEDTDTQYF
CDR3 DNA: TGTGCCAGCAGCCACGTGACGGTGGAAGACACAGATACGCAGTATTTT

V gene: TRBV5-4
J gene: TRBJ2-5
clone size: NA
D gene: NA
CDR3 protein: CASRQDTQETQYF
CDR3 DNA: TGTGCCAGCAGACAGGACACGCAAGAGACCCAGTACTTC

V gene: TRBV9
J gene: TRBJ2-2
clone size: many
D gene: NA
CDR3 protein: CASSVVGAGELFF
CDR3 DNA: TGTGCCAGCAGCGTAGTGGGGGCCGGGGAGCTGTTTTTT

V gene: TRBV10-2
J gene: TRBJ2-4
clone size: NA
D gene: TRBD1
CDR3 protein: CASSDGMRTGGDIQYF
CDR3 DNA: TGCGCCAGCAGTGACGGAATGAGGACAGGGGGGGACATTCAGTACTTC

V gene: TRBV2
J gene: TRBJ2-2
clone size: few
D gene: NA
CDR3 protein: CASRLDGELFF
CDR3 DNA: TGTGCCAGCAGGCTCGACGGGGAGCTGTTTTTT